This T cell receptor (beta chain) was identified in a study of identical twins' blood T cells. Turning to this clonotype: The target antigen is unknown.

TCR cDNA libraries were made from RNA using a previously described, modified protocol. Per the original methods: Each library had roughly 2.2 to 4 million CDR3 reads and about 90,000 to nearly 500,000 clonotypes. TCRdb itself ran the 5' RACE reads through MiXCR, one entry per CDR3 protein. TCRdb assigned the V and J calls; the authors' analysis was not used. The sample lists hundreds of thousands of distinct CDR3 sequences, under 30% seen once, with about 6% in the top ten. The study's findings and limits: Even for out-of-frame TCRbeta, twins reportedly shared V gene usage much more than unrelated donors.

Material: PBMCs. This receptor was obtained from a woman between 18 and 55 years old in good health.

As DNA, the CDR3 is TGCGCCAGCAGCTTCGGTCCGACAGGGGGCAAGTTCACTCAGCCCCAGCATTTT. It encodes CASSFGPTGGKFTQPQHF. The chain uses TRBV5-1 and TRBJ1-5, with 10 bases that match TRBD1. With 2 bases clipped from V and 6 bases from J, the junction kept 14 bases outside the gene matches. The CDR3 has 18 residues. The germline V gene has CDR1 SGHRS and CDR2 YFSETQ.